The clone carrying this TCR beta chain was counted only a few times. The antigen is unknown. The data were taken from a study of OX40 agonist ivuxolimab in advanced cancers. About the study: Patients were given ivuxolimab, an antibody that agonizes OX40 (CD134). Those enrolled were less than 85% male, with a mean age of roughly 62 years and ages from roughly 20 to 90. Study-wide results and limits: CD8+ T cells (on average) carried more expanded clones than CD4+ T cells.

Germline V gene lookup returns CDR1 KGHSH and CDR2 LQKENI. V dropped 3 bases and J dropped 6; count of bases not matched to a gene: 3. The CDR3 consists of 15 residues. Using immunoSEQ multiplex PCR, the repertoire was profiled, and TCRdb retains in-frame clones only, with some absent. The sample yields about 58,000 clones, roughly four fifths seen once. This chain connects TRBV18 to TRBJ1-5; 12 bases fit TRBD1. The clonotype originates from an adult with an advanced solid tumor such as melanoma, head and neck, liver or kidney cancer. This material consisted of CD4+ or CD8+ T cells sorted from blood, taken in a trial of the OX40 agonist ivuxolimab. CDR3 region: CASSPGQGAIQPQHF. For the CDR3, the DNA is TGTGCCAGCTCACCGGGACAGGGGGCTATTCAGCCCCAGCATTTT.